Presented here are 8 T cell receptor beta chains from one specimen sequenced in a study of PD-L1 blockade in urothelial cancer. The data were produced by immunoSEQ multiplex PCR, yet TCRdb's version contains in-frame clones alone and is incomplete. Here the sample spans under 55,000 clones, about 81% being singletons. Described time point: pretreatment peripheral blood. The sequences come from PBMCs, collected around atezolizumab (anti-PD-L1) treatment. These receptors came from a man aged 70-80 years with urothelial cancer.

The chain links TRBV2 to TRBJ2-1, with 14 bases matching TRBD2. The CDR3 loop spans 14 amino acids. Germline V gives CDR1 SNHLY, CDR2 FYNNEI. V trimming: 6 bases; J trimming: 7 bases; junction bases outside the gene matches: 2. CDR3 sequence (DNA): TGTGCCAGCAGCGGGACTAGCGGGGGTAATGAGCAGTTCTTC. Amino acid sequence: CASSGTSGGNEQFF. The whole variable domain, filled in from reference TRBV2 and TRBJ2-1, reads EPEVTQTPSHQVTQMGQEVILRCVPISNHLYFYWYRQILGQKVEFLVSFYNNEISEKSEIFDDQFSVERPDGSNFTLKIRSTKLEDSAMYFCASSGTSGGNEQFFGPGTRLTVL.

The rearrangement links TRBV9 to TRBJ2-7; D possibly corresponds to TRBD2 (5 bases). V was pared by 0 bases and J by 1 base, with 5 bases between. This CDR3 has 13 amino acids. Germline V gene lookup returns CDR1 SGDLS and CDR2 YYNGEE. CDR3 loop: CASSVAGSYEQYF. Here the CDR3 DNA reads TGTGCCAGCAGCGTAGCGGGGTCCTACGAGCAGTACTTC.

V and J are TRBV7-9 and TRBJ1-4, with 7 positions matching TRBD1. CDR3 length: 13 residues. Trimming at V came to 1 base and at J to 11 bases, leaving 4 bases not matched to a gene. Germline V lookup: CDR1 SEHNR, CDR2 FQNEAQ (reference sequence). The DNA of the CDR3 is TGTGCCAGCAGCTTAGATACCAGGGGGAAACTGTTTTTT. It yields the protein CASSLDTRGKLFF. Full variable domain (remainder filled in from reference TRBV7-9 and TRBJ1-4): DTGVSQNPRHKITKRGQNVTFRCDPISEHNRLYWYRQTLGQGPEFLTYFQNEAQLEKSRLLSDRFSAERPKGSFSTLEIQRTEQGDSAMYLCASSLDTRGKLFFGSGTQLSVL.

CDR3 sequence reads: CASSLAPDTRFRMNTEAFF. The DNA for the CDR3 is TGCGCCAGCAGCTTGGCTCCGGACACAAGGTTTAGGATGAACACTGAAGCTTTCTTT. The genes are TRBV5-1 and TRBJ1-1; possibly TRBD1 for D (5 bases). Between the trimmed V and J ends, which lost 0 bases and 0 bases, there was a span of 21 bases. The length of the CDR3 is 19 residues. CDR1 and CDR2 (germline): SGHRS, YFSETQ.

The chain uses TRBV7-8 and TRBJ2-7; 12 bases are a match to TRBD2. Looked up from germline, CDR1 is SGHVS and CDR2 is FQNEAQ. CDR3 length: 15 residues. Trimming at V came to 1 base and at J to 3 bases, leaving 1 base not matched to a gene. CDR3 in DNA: TGTGCCAGCAGCTTAGGACTAGCGGGAGTCTACGAGCAGTACTTC. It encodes CASSLGLAGVYEQYF.

CDR3 DNA: TGTGCCAGCAGCTCTCACGGGACTAGCGGTAACCAAGAGACCCAGTACTTC. This encodes CASSSHGTSGNQETQYF. The rearrangement joins TRBV5-8 to TRBJ2-5, with 11 bases identical to TRBD2. The CDR3 has 17 amino acids. The V segment lost 3 bases and the J segment 0 bases; nucleotides outside the gene matches: 7. In germline, CDR1 is SGHTS, CDR2 YDEGEE.

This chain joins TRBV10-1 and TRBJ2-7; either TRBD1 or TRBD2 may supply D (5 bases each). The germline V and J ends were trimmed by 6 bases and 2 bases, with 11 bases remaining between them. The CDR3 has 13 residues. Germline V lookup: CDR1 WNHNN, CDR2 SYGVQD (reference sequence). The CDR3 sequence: CASREDITYEQYF. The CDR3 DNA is TGCGCCAGCAGGGAGGACATCACCTACGAGCAGTACTTC.

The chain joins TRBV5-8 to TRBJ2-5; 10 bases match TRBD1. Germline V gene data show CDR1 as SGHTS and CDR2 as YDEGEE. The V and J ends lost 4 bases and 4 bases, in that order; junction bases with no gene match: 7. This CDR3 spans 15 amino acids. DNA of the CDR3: TGTGCCAGCAGCGGAGACAGGGGGCGCGGAGAGACCCAGTACTTC. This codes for CASSGDRGRGETQYF. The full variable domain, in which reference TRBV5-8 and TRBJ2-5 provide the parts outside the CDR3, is EAGVTQSPTHLIKTRGQQATLRCSPISGHTSVYWYQQALGLGLQFLLWYDEGEERNRGNFPPRFSGRQFPNYSSELNVNALELEDSALYLCASSGDRGRGETQYFGPGTRLLVL.